The T cell receptor beta chain under discussion was sequenced for a study of blood T cell repertoires in COVID-19. Study as a whole: Some COVID-19 samples were acute and others convalescent; all came from the United States, Italy and Spain. In each case, the material was cDNA or gDNA derived from T cells, B-cell-depleted T cells, or PBMCs.

This clone occurred once. The germline V and J ends were trimmed by 0 bases and 0 bases, with 11 bases remaining between them. The CDR3 runs 15 residues. Germline loops: CDR1 GTSNPN, CDR2 SVGIG (reference sequence). Under the authors' procedure: The authors estimated nucleated cell counts from reference gene primer amplification. Using immunoSEQ multiplex PCR, the repertoire was profiled, and TCRdb retains in-frame clones only, with some absent. V and J calls and clone size follow that table, whereas D and trimming were derived from the DNA. The sample comprises about 97,000 clones, about 83% of which are singletons, and less than 20% rests with the top ten.

The clonotype originates from a human donor in a cohort sampled during active COVID-19. The specimen sequenced was peripheral blood. The chain uses TRBV30 and TRBJ1-1; the D is unclear. CDR3 protein: CAWSVFGRLNTEAFF. The CDR3 bases are TGTGCCTGGAGTGTCTTTGGCAGGTTGAACACTGAAGCTTTCTTT. The full variable domain, with the rest looked up from reference TRBV30 and TRBJ1-1, is SQTIHQWPATLVQPVGSPLSLECTVEGTSNPNLYWYRQAAGRGLQLLFYSVGIGQISSEVPQNLSASRPQDRQFILSSKKLLLSDSGFYLCAWSVFGRLNTEAFFGQGTRLTVV.